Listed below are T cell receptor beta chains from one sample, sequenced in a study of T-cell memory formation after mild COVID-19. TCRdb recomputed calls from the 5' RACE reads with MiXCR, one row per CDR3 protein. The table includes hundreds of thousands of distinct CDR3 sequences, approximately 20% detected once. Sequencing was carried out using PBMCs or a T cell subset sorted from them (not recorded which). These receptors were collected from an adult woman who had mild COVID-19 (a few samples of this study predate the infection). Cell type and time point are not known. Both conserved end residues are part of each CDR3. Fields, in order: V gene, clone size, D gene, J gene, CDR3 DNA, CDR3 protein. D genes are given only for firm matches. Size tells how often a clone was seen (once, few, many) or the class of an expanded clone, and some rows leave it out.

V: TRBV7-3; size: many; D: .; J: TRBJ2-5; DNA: TGTGCCAGCAGCTTAACACTCGGCGAGACCCAGTACTTC; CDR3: CASSLTLGETQYF
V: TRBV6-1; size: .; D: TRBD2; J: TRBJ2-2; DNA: TGTGCCAGCAGTATAGAGACTAGCGGCGGGGAGCTGTTTTTT; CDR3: CASSIETSGGELFF
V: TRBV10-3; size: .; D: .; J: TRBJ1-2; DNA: TGTGCCATCAGTGACTTCGAGACAGGCTCGAATGGCTACACCTTC; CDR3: CAISDFETGSNGYTF
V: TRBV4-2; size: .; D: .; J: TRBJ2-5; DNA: TGTGCCAGCAGTTATGCGGGACCCCAAGAGACCCAGTACTTC; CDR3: CASSYAGPQETQYF
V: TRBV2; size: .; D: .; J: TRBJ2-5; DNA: TGTGCCAGCAGTGTAGGGCCGGGGTGGCCTCTCCAAGAGACCCAGTACTTC; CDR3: CASSVGPGWPLQETQYF
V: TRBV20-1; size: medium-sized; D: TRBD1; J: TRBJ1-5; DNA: TGCAGTGCCCTCTACGCTGGGGACAGGGAAAATCAGCCCCAGCATTTT; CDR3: CSALYAGDRENQPQHF
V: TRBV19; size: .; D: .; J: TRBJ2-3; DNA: TGTGCCAGTAAGTGGGCAGGCACAGATACGCAGTATTTT; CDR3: CASKWAGTDTQYF
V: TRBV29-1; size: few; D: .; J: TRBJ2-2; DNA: TGCAGCGTTGCCGAGGCGGCAACGAACACCGGGGAGCTGTTTTTT; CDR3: CSVAEAATNTGELFF
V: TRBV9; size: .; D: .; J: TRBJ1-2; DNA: TGTGCCAGCAGCGTCAGTAAGGGCAGCCCGGCCCACTATGGCTACACCTTC; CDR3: CASSVSKGSPAHYGYTF
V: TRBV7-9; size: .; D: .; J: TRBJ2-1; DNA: TGTGCCAGCAGAACCGGGTCCCCCGAGACTGAGCAGTTCTTC; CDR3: CASRTGSPETEQFF
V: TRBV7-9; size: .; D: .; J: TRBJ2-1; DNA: TGTGCCAGCAATGATGAGCAGTTCTTC; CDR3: CASNDEQFF
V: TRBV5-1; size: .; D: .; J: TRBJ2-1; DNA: TGCGCCAGCAGCCCACCTCGACAATCCTACAATGAGCAGTTCTTC; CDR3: CASSPPRQSYNEQFF
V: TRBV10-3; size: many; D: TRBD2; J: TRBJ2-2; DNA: TGTGCCATCAGGGGTGACCCGGGACTAGCACGCACCGGGGAGCTGTTTTTT; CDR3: CAIRGDPGLARTGELFF
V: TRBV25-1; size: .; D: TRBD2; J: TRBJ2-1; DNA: TGTGCCAGCACCGAACCCAGCGGGGGGGCACCCAATGAGCAGTTCTTC; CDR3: CASTEPSGGAPNEQFF
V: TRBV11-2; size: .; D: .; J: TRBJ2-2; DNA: TGTGCCAGCAGCTTAGCGGGAGAAGGGGAGCTGTTTTTT; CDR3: CASSLAGEGELFF
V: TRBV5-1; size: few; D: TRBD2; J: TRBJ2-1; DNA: TGCGCCAGCAGCATCTCTGGCGCGGGAGGGCCACGTGAGCAGTTCTTC; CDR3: CASSISGAGGPREQFF
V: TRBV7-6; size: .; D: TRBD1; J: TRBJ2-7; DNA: TGTGCCAGCAGCTTAGATCCGGGACAGGGAAGGTACGAGCAGTACTTC; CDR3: CASSLDPGQGRYEQYF
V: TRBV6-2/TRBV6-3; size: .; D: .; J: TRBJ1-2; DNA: TGTGCCAGCAGTTCCGATGGCTACACCTTC; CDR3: CASSSDGYTF
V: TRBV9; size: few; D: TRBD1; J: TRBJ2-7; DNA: TGTGCCAGCAGCGTAGATGGGGACAGCTCCTACGAGCAGTACTTC; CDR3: CASSVDGDSSYEQYF
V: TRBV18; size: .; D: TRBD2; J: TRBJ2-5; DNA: TGTGCCAGCTCACACCAACTAGCGAATCAGCAAGAGACCCAGTACTTC; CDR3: CASSHQLANQQETQYF